This TCR beta chain is from a study of PD-1 blockade in classical Hodgkin lymphoma (dated by TCRdb to 2020 to 2021). General notes on the study: Nivolumab dosing was 3 mg/kg intravenously every 2 weeks, continuing until either disease progression or unacceptable toxicity. A peripheral blood immune signature of response to PD-1 blockade in classical Hodgkin lymphoma was defined using TCR beta sequencing and CyTOF. Points the paper makes about the study in general: Diversity was lower in patients who began nivolumab less than 1 year after ASCT, so these patients were left out of later analyses to avoid confounding by immune reconstitution. Baseline TCR diversity was reported to be lower in newly diagnosed patients than in healthy donors, and even lower in relapsed/refractory patients. Among trial patients, those achieving complete response had baseline diversity similar to that of newly diagnosed patients, while diversity was significantly lower in partial responders and progressors. CD4+ but not CD8+ TCR diversity rose significantly by C4D1 (p=0.0027 vs p=0.16), most apparent in complete responders (p=0.02). Only a single clinical trial cohort was studied, and what caused the repertoire differences, possibly disease activity or prior therapy, remained undefined.

The time point label on this specimen signifies: cycle 1 day 1 (C1D1), immediately before nivolumab initiation. Every trial patient had relapsed following autologous stem cell transplantation, and prior brentuximab vedotin exposure was what differed among cohorts A, B and C. The trial cohort was composed of approximately 60 patients with relapsed/refractory classical Hodgkin lymphoma, for whom complete response, partial response or progressive disease was recorded as best overall response. Single-agent nivolumab was administered to trial patients in the multi-cohort phase II CheckMate 205 trial. An independent review committee assessed best overall response using the 2007 International Working Group response criteria. PBMCs from the trial were collected at three points: immediately before nivolumab initiation (C1D1), and during therapy at cycle 2 day 1 and cycle 4 day 1. Peripheral blood was collected in 8 mL Vacutainer Cell Preparation Tubes, from which PBMCs were isolated by centrifugation and then cryopreserved.

Trimming removed 3 bases from V and 1 base from J, leaving 13 bases between the germline ends. Spanning cysteine to phenylalanine, the CDR3 consists of 15 amino acids. CDR3 DNA is the only sequence kept; it has 45 bases, read in frame from the first base. CDR1 is given as LNHDA and CDR2 as SQIVND, both from the germline V gene (reference sequence). As regards this clone: Its antigen is unknown. No much larger clone exists at a distance of one base, and base qualities are not known.

The Qiagen DNeasy kit was used to extract genomic DNA both from unsorted PBMCs and from the negatively selected CD4+ and CD8+ fractions. TCR beta CDR3 regions were subjected to amplification by immunoSEQ multiplex PCR with primers that anneal to V and J segments. A synthetic immune receptor repertoire was used to minimize amplification bias, and any residual bias was removed computationally once sequencing was done. For the original study's pipeline: Repertoire diversity was quantified as the Shannon entropy index using custom Python scripts. The unsorted, CD4+ and CD8+ repertoires were each analyzed separately, with the exception of combined analyses, where CD4+ and CD8+ sequences were merged in silico. A clone was considered expanded if an increase in frequency of at least 2-fold after treatment relative to C1D1 was found, and a pseudocount of 0.5 was applied to clones undetected at baseline. Singleton clones were defined as clones with 0 or 1 copy at C1D1, and non-singleton clones were defined as clones with 2 or more copies. By matching protein sequences in sorted samples from the same patient, clones expanded in unsorted samples were annotated as CD4+, CD8+ or unknown. Wilcoxon tests on paired samples were used to test diversity changes from C1D1 to C4D1. What TCRdb holds here is the immuneACCESS table cut down to in-frame rearrangements. Part of the clones is not present; checked against another copy, under half of the missing clones reflect an unresolved V gene, and the others are unexplained. The D gene and trimming were derived from the DNA, and the V and J assignments and clone size from that table. The sample includes roughly 40,000 clones, with around two thirds observed a single time. The top ten clones comprise less than 4% of the sample.

Sequenced material: peripheral blood mononuclear cells (PBMCs), taken at baseline. Recombination linked TRBV19 to TRBJ2-7; there is no confident call for the D gene. The sequence was obtained from a human donor with classical Hodgkin lymphoma. The nucleotide sequence is TGTGCCAGTAGTATCAACAGCCTCAGGTCCTACGAGCAGTACTTC. This encodes CASSINSLRSYEQYF.